The subject of this entry is one T cell receptor (beta chain). This sample stems from a study of blood T cell repertoires in COVID-19. As for the study in general: Material from acute and convalescent COVID-19 was sourced from the United States, Italy and Spain. In each case, the material was cDNA or gDNA derived from T cells, B-cell-depleted T cells, or PBMCs.

The CDR3 runs 14 residues. V was pared by 5 bases and J by 3 bases, with 14 bases between. Germline CDR1 reads LNHDA; CDR2 reads SQIVND (reference sequence). As originally analysed: Amplifying reference gene primers gave estimates of nucleated cell counts. The repertoire was sequenced with immunoSEQ multiplex PCR; TCRdb's copy has only in-frame clones and lacks some. V, J and clone size reflect that table, while D and trimming were determined from the DNA. The data contain some 140,000 clones, around three quarters of them singletons. The sample was peripheral blood. This sequence joins TRBV19 and TRBJ2-7; D uncertain. This receptor was identified in a man at least 80 years old with acute or convalescent COVID-19. The CDR3 DNA sequence: TGTGCCAGTAGTCTAACCGAGGTGGGCTACGAGCAGTACTTC. This codes for CASSLTEVGYEQYF.